Below, one T cell receptor (beta chain) is given with its context. This entry belongs to a study of blood T cell repertoires in COVID-19. Study as a whole: T cells, B-cell-depleted T cells, or PBMCs supplied cDNA or gDNA.

As processed by the authors: Reference gene primer amplification gave estimated nucleated cell counts. Using immunoSEQ multiplex PCR, the repertoire was profiled, and TCRdb retains in-frame clones only, with some absent. V, J and clone size derive from that table, while D and trimming were established from the DNA sequence. The data show under 300,000 clones, roughly 80% seen once. Sequenced sample: peripheral blood. This receptor was identified in a woman over 75 with acute or convalescent COVID-19.

The CDR3 DNA follows: TGTGCCAGCGAAATAAAAGCGGGCTATGGCTACACCTTC. Translation: CASEIKAGYGYTF. The chain couples TRBV2 to TRBJ1-2; D ambiguous. The CDR3 runs to 13 residues. The germline V gene has CDR1 SNHLY and CDR2 FYNNEI. Trimming removed 8 bases from V and 4 bases from J, with 14 bases in between.